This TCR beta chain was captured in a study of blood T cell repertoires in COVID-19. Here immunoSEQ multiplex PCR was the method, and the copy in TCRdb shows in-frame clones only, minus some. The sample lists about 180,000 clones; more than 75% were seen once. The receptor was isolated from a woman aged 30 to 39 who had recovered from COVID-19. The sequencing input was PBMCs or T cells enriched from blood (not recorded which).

CDR3 region: CASSFTRGNIQYF. CDR3 coding DNA: TGTGCCAGCAGTTTTACCAGGGGGAACATTCAGTACTTC. J is TRBJ2-4 and V is TRBV27, with 7 bases that match TRBD1. Germline V gene data show CDR1 as MNHEY and CDR2 as SMNVEV (reference sequence). This CDR3 region has 13 residues. The junction had 3 bases not matched to a gene; V was cut back by 3 bases and J by 7 bases.